A selection of T cell receptor beta chains follows, all from one sample in a study. TCRdb re-called the 5' RACE reads through MiXCR, storing one row per CDR3 protein. The sample lists 30,000 to 40,000 distinct CDR3 sequences, about 28% seen once, with around 3.5% in the top ten. Source material: naive CD4+ T cells sorted from a lymph node. These receptors originate from a female donor with breast cancer. The CDR3 runs from the conserved cysteine through the conserved F or W. The D gene is left open where the match is weak. Where a row states a size, it is once, few, many or the class of an expanded clone; other rows omit it.

many,15,TRBV4-2,TRBJ2-1,-,TGTGCCAGCAGCCAAGAGGACAATTTAAAGGATGAGCAGTTCTTC,CASSQEDNLKDEQFF
-,15,TRBV12-3/TRBV12-4,TRBJ2-2,-,TGTGCCAGCAGTTGGAGGGCGGGGCCCGCCGGGGAGCTGTTTTTT,CASSWRAGPAGELFF
-,16,TRBV15,TRBJ1-5,-,TGTGCCACCAGCAGAACGCGGGACAACTACAATCAGCCCCAGCATTTT,CATSRTRDNYNQPQHF
few,14,TRBV3-1,TRBJ2-7,TRBD2,TGTGCCAGCAGCCTACTAGCGGTACCTTACGAGCAGTACTTC,CASSLLAVPYEQYF
many,14,TRBV6-5,TRBJ2-3,-,TGTGCCAGCAGAGAGACAGGACGTGGAGATACGCAGTATTTT,CASRETGRGDTQYF
few,15,TRBV7-3,TRBJ2-2,-,TGTGCCAGCAGCTTATTCAGGGCTGGGACCGGGGAGCTGTTTTTT,CASSLFRAGTGELFF
many,16,TRBV9,TRBJ2-5,-,TGTGCCAGCAGCGTAACCCCTAGCCCCCGAGGCGAGACCCAGTACTTC,CASSVTPSPRGETQYF
-,15,TRBV28,TRBJ1-2,-,TGTGCCAGCAGCCCACTATGGGGGCCGCACTATGGCTACACCTTC,CASSPLWGPHYGYTF
few,16,TRBV4-2,TRBJ2-3,-,TGTGCCAGCAGCCAAGATAGGCTAGCGCCCACAGATACGCAGTATTTT,CASSQDRLAPTDTQYF
-,15,TRBV7-2,TRBJ2-7,-,TGTGCCAGCAGCTTGGACGGCGTCAACTCCTACGAGCAGTACTTC,CASSLDGVNSYEQYF
few,11,TRBV2,TRBJ1-1,TRBD1,TGTGCCAGCAGGAGGGACAGGGAGCGGTTCTTT,CASRRDRERFF
many,14,TRBV7-2,TRBJ1-1,-,TGTGCCAGCAGTTTCCGCGACTCGAACACTGAAGCTTTCTTT,CASSFRDSNTEAFF
few,12,TRBV24-1,TRBJ2-7,-,TGTGCCACCAGTGACAGTTCCTACGAGCAGTACTTC,CATSDSSYEQYF
-,15,TRBV7-2,TRBJ1-4,TRBD1,TGTGCCAGCAGCTTAGATCGGGACAGGAGTGAAAAACTGTTTTTT,CASSLDRDRSEKLFF
many,14,TRBV19,TRBJ2-4,TRBD2,TGTGCCAGTAGTATAGGGGGACTAGCGCCATCGCAGCACTTC,CASSIGGLAPSQHF
-,12,TRBV27,TRBJ2-2,-,TGTGCCAGCAGTTTACGAACCGGGGAGCTGTTTTTT,CASSLRTGELFF
few,17,TRBV20-1,TRBJ1-5,-,TGCAGTGCTAGAGACGTAAGGGCACCTTATAGCAATCAGCCCCAGCATTTT,CSARDVRAPYSNQPQHF
few,12,TRBV7-9,TRBJ1-1,-,TGTGCCAGCAGCGCAGCAGGCGCTGAAGCTTTCTTT,CASSAAGAEAFF
-,15,TRBV12-3/TRBV12-4,TRBJ2-3,-,TGTGCCAGCAGACAGAGGGGGTCTTGGGCAGATACGCAGTATTTT,CASRQRGSWADTQYF
-,16,TRBV9,TRBJ2-1,-,TGTGCCAGCAGCGGACGGGCGGAAGGCTCCTACAATGAGCAGTTCTTC,CASSGRAEGSYNEQFF
-,17,TRBV4-2,TRBJ2-3,TRBD2,TGTGCCAGCAGCCAAGCCGGGACTAGCGGATCCACAGATACGCAGTATTTT,CASSQAGTSGSTDTQYF
-,14,TRBV2,TRBJ2-6,-,TGTGCCAGCAGTGAAGCCTCTGGGGCCAACGCCCTGACTTTC,CASSEASGANALTF
few,9,TRBV20-1,TRBJ1-1,-,TGCAGTGCTAGAACTGAAGCTTTCTTT,CSARTEAFF
-,14,TRBV30,TRBJ2-3,-,TGTGCCTGGAGTGGTGGAGTGGGTACAGATACGCAGTATTTT,CAWSGGVGTDTQYF
-,15,TRBV29-1,TRBJ2-3,TRBD1,TGCAGCATCCGACCCGGGACAGGGGCGGGGGATACGCAGTATTTT,CSIRPGTGAGDTQYF
many,16,TRBV5-1,TRBJ2-1,-,TGCGCCAGCACCCCAGGGGATGGGAGCTCCTACAATGAGCAGTTCTTC,CASTPGDGSSYNEQFF
-,14,TRBV5-1,TRBJ2-7,-,TGCGCCAGCAGCTCCCGGACGGAAGCCTACGAGCAGTACTTC,CASSSRTEAYEQYF
few,16,TRBV12-3/TRBV12-4,TRBJ2-2,-,TGTGCCAGCAGTTTAGCGCTAGGGGCTTCCACCGGGGAGCTGTTTTTT,CASSLALGASTGELFF
-,16,TRBV7-9,TRBJ2-1,-,TGTGCCAGCAGCCCGGACTGGAGAAGAGCCTACAATGAGCAGTTCTTC,CASSPDWRRAYNEQFF
-,15,TRBV7-2,TRBJ2-5,-,TGTGCCAGCAGCTTAGCGAGGGGCAGGGGAGAGACCCAGTACTTC,CASSLARGRGETQYF